Presented here are 18 T cell receptor beta chains from one specimen sequenced in a study of blood T cell repertoires in COVID-19. Assay: immunoSEQ multiplex PCR; the TCRdb copy retains only in-frame clones and omits some. The sample yields about 260,000 clones, around 87% seen once. Sequencing was performed on peripheral blood. The receptors derive from a woman in her forties or fifties with acute or convalescent COVID-19.

This chain links TRBV15 with TRBJ2-7, with 7 bases aligning to TRBD1. This CDR3 is built from 13 residues. Germline lookup yields CDR1 LNHNV and CDR2 YYDKDF (reference sequence). With 0 bases clipped from V and 4 bases from J, the junction kept 0 bases outside the gene matches. The CDR3 loop reads CATSREQGYEQYF. The CDR3 nucleotides read TGTGCCACCAGCAGAGAACAGGGGTACGAGCAGTACTTC.

V is TRBV3-1 (or the pseudogene TRBV3-2) and J is TRBJ2-3; 9 bases align to TRBD2. The V segment lost 6 bases and the J segment 4 bases; nucleotides outside the gene matches: 8. CDR3 length: 15 amino acids. Germline CDR1 LGHDT, CDR2 YNNKEL (reference sequence). CDR3 residues: CASSLSGRGADTQYF. The DNA for the CDR3 is TGTGCCAGCAGTCTTAGCGGGAGAGGGGCAGATACGCAGTATTTT.

This rearrangement joins TRBV2 to TRBJ2-1, with D unresolved. Trimming removed 6 bases from V and 4 bases from J, with 4 bases in between. This CDR3 region has 11 residues. Germline lookup yields CDR1 SNHLY and CDR2 FYNNEI. For the CDR3, the DNA is TGTGCCAGCAGCAGATACAATGAGCAGTTCTTC. Protein product: CASSRYNEQFF.

The rearrangement joins TRBV10-3 to TRBJ1-5; no reliable D call. With 6 bases removed from V and 4 bases from J, the gap between germline ends came to 16 bases. Germline CDR1 and CDR2: ENHRY and SYGVKD. CDR3 size: 15 residues. Here the CDR3 reads CAISLNGLENQPQHF. For the CDR3, the DNA is TGTGCCATCAGCTTAAACGGACTTGAAAATCAGCCCCAGCATTTT.

The chain joins TRBV9 to TRBJ1-2, with 8 bases aligning to TRBD1. The germline V gene has CDR1 SGDLS and CDR2 YYNGEE. This CDR3 spans 15 amino acids. The ends lost 4 bases at V and 3 bases at J; junction bases unmatched: 8. The CDR3 DNA follows: TGTGCCAGCAGCAGAGACACAGGGGGTTACTATGGCTACACCTTC. It yields the protein CASSRDTGGYYGYTF. Filled out from reference TRBV9 and TRBJ1-2, the complete variable domain reads DSGVTQTPKHLITATGQRVTLRCSPRSGDLSVYWYQQSLDQGLQFLIQYYNGEERAKGNILERFSAQQFPDLHSELNLSSLELGDSALYFCASSRDTGGYYGYTFGSGTRLTVV.

This chain connects TRBV27 to TRBJ2-7; D ambiguous. The V end was cut by 1 base, the J end by 0 bases, with 10 bases between. Germline V CDR1 and CDR2: MNHEY, SMNVEV (reference sequence). The length of the CDR3 is 15 residues. The CDR3 is CASSLYWRNSYEQYF. In nucleotides, the CDR3 is TGTGCCAGCAGTTTATATTGGCGGAACTCCTACGAGCAGTACTTC.

The chain is built from TRBV3-1 (or the pseudogene TRBV3-2) and TRBJ2-1, with D possibly matching TRBD2 (6 bases). Trimming left V 1 base short and J 4 bases short, with 8 bases between. CDR3 length: 14 residues. Germline V CDR1 and CDR2: LGHDT, YNNKEL (reference sequence). The CDR3: CASSQVGGYNEQFF. In nucleotides, the CDR3 is TGTGCCAGCAGCCAAGTCGGGGGATACAATGAGCAGTTCTTC.

Details on this clone: Distinct nucleotide sequences in the sample also encode this CDR3. The chain carries TRBV5-1 and TRBJ2-7; TRBD2 matches 12 bases. With 3 bases clipped from V and 2 bases from J, the junction kept 3 bases outside the gene matches. The germline V gene encodes CDR1 SGHRS and CDR2 YFSETQ. The CDR3 consists of 15 residues. The DNA of the CDR3 is TGCGCCAGCAGCTCCCTAGCGGGAGGGCCCTACGAGCAGTACTTC. Translated: CASSSLAGGPYEQYF. Using reference TRBV5-1 and TRBJ2-7 for the parts outside the CDR3, the full variable domain is KAGVTQTPRYLIKTRGQQVTLSCSPISGHRSVSWYQQTPGQGLQFLFEYFSETQRNKGNFPGRFSGRQFSNSRSEMNVSTLELGDSALYLCASSSLAGGPYEQYFGPGTRLTVT.

This clone was counted a single time. V and J are TRBV6-2 or TRBV6-3 and TRBJ1-5; D gene uncertain. Germline assignment: CDR1 MNHEY and CDR2 SVGEGT. Deletions cut 0 bases from V and 3 bases from J, with 3 bases between. The CDR3 runs to 13 residues. The CDR3 DNA reads as TGTGCCAGCAGTTACTCTAACAATCAGCCCCAGCATTTT. This sequence encodes CASSYSNNQPQHF.

V and J are TRBV14 and TRBJ2-1, with TRBD2 identical over 10 bases. Germline CDR1 reads SGHDN; CDR2 reads FVKESK. J lost 0 bases, V lost 4 bases, and 6 bases had no gene match. CDR3 length equals 17 residues. CDR3 in amino acids: CASSPRTSGSSYNEQFF. The CDR3 bases are TGTGCCAGCAGCCCCCGGACTAGCGGTAGCTCCTACAATGAGCAGTTCTTC.

This chain connects TRBV20-1 to TRBJ2-1; TRBD2 aligns across 7 bases. From germline, CDR1 is DFQATT and CDR2 SNEGSKA (reference sequence). Trimming removed 3 bases from V and 9 bases from J; junction bases left unmatched: 14. The CDR3 totals 15 residues. In DNA form, the CDR3 reads TGCAGTGCTAGTCTCCTCGGGAGGATTTGGGGTGAGCAGTTCTTC. It is translated as CSASLLGRIWGEQFF.

The V gene is TRBV7-8, the J gene TRBJ2-7, with TRBD1 matching over 7 bases. V gave up 4 bases and J gave up 3 bases; unmatched junction bases: 15. CDR1 SGHVS and CDR2 FQNEAQ come from the germline V gene. This CDR3 region has 17 residues. CDR3 nucleotide sequence: TGTGCCAGCAGCTGGCGCTTTACCGGGACAGTAGGCTACGAGCAGTACTTC. Amino acid sequence: CASSWRFTGTVGYEQYF.

The chain uses TRBV28 and TRBJ1-4, with D possibly TRBD1 on 6 matching bases. This CDR3 is built from 15 residues. V gave up 5 bases and J gave up 7 bases, with 17 bases separating them. Looked up from germline, CDR1 is MDHEN and CDR2 is SYDVKM. Written as DNA, the CDR3 is TGTGCCAGCAGTACAAAGGGGGTGTCCGGTGAAAAACTGTTTTTT. Translation: CASSTKGVSGEKLFF.

The J gene is TRBJ2-7, the V gene TRBV21-1; the table's TRBD1 call for D was not verified on the DNA. TRBV21-1 is noted as a pseudogene. CDR3 length: 17 amino acids. CDR3 sequence: CASSKQKNRTGGAEQYF. CDR3 nucleotide sequence: TGTGCCAGCAGCAAACAAAAGAACAGGACAGGGGGCGCCGAGCAGTACTTC.

The V and J genes are TRBV29-1 and TRBJ2-1, with D possibly matching TRBD2 (6 bases). Deletions cut 7 bases from V and 9 bases from J, with 13 bases between. Germline loops: CDR1 SQVTM, CDR2 ANQGSEA. The CDR3 length is 11 residues. The CDR3 region is CSGDSGGEQFF. The CDR3 DNA reads as TGCAGCGGGGACTCGGGTGGTGAGCAGTTCTTC.

The chain recombines TRBV7-9 with TRBJ1-4; possible D gene TRBD1, 5 bases. Germline-derived CDR1 and CDR2 are SEHNR and FQNEAQ (reference sequence). The CDR3 sequence is 18 residues long. V was cut by 1 base and J by 8 bases, with 23 bases left in between. The CDR3 loop is CASSLDGFRRGSYEKLFF. CDR3 DNA sequence: TGTGCCAGCAGCTTAGATGGCTTTAGGAGGGGCTCATACGAAAAACTGTTTTTT.

This clone was seen only once. CDR3 loop: CASSAGSNQPQHF. The CDR3 nucleotides are TGTGCCAGCTCCGCGGGTAGCAATCAGCCCCAGCATTTT. V gene TRBV19 combines with J gene TRBJ1-5; the D is unclear. V dropped 9 bases and J dropped 0 bases, with 9 bases sitting between them. The CDR3 runs 13 residues. The V gene's germline CDR1 is LNHDA and CDR2 SQIVND (reference sequence).

The chain links TRBV5-1 to TRBJ2-7; 14 positions match TRBD2. This CDR3 has 16 amino acids. Germline CDR1 is SGHRS and CDR2 is YFSETQ. J gave up 6 bases and V 5 bases, and 10 bases lay outside the gene matches. The CDR3 sequence: CASSFLGLAGVPEQYF. CDR3 bases: TGCGCCAGCAGTTTTTTGGGACTAGCGGGAGTTCCCGAGCAGTACTTC.